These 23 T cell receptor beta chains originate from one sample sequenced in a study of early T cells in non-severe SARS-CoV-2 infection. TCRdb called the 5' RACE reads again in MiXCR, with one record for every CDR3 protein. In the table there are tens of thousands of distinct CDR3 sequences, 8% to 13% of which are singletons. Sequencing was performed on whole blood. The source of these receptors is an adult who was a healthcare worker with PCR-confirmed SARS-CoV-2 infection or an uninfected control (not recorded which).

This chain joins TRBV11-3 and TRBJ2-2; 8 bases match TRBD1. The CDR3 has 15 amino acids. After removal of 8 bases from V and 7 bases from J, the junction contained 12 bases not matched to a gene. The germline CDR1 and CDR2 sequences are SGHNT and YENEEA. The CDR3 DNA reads TGTGCCAGCGCCTATGCCGGGACAGGCGGCGGGGAGCTGTTTTTT. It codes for CASAYAGTGGGELFF.

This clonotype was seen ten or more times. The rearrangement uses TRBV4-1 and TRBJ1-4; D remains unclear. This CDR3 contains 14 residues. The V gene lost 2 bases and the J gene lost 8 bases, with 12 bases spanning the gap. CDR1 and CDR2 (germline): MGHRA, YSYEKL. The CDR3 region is CASSQMASGEKLFF. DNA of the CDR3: TGCGCCAGCAGCCAAATGGCCTCGGGAGAAAAACTGTTTTTT.

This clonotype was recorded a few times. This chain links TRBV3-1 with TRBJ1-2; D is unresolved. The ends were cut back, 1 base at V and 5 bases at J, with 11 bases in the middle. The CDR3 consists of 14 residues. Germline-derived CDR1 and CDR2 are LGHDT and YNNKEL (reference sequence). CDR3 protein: CASSQGFSFYGYTF. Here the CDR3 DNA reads TGTGCCAGCAGCCAAGGCTTCAGTTTTTATGGCTACACCTTC.

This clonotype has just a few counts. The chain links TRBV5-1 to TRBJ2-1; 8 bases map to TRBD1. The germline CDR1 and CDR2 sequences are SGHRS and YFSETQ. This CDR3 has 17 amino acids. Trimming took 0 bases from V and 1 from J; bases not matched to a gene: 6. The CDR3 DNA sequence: TGCGCCAGCAGCTTGGTGTGGGACAGGCTGTCCTACAATGAGCAGTTCTTC. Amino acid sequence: CASSLVWDRLSYNEQFF.

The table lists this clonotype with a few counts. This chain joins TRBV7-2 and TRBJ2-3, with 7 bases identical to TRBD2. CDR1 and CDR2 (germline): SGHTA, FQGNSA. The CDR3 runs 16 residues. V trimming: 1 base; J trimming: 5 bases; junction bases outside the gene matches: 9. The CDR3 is CASSLVAGSWQDTQYF. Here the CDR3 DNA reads TGTGCCAGCAGCTTAGTAGCGGGTAGCTGGCAAGATACGCAGTATTTT.

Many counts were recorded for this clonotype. The CDR3 nucleotides read TGCGCCAGCAGCTTGACCTCCTCCCCGGGGCAGACCCAGTACTTC. Protein product: CASSLTSSPGQTQYF. The chain has TRBV5-1 and TRBJ2-5; either TRBD1 or TRBD2 may supply D (5 bases each). Germline-derived CDR1 and CDR2 are SGHRS and YFSETQ. The CDR3 totals 15 residues. The V end was cut by 1 base, the J end by 6 bases, with 16 bases between. The full variable domain, completed using reference TRBV5-1 and TRBJ2-5, is KAGVTQTPRYLIKTRGQQVTLSCSPISGHRSVSWYQQTPGQGLQFLFEYFSETQRNKGNFPGRFSGRQFSNSRSEMNVSTLELGDSALYLCASSLTSSPGQTQYFGPGTRLLVL.

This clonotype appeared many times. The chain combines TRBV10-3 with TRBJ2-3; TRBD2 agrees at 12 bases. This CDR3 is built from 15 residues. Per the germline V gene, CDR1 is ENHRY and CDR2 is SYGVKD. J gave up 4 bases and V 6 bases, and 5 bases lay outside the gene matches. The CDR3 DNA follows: TGTGCCATCAGCTTACTAGCGGGGGGCTCAGATACGCAGTATTTT. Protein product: CAISLLAGGSDTQYF.

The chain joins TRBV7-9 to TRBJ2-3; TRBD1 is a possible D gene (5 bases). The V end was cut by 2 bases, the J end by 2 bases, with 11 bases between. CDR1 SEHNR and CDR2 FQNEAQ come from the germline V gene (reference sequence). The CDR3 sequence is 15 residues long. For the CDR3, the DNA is TGTGCCAGCAGCTTACAGGGTTCGGTCACAGATACGCAGTATTTT. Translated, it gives CASSLQGSVTDTQYF.

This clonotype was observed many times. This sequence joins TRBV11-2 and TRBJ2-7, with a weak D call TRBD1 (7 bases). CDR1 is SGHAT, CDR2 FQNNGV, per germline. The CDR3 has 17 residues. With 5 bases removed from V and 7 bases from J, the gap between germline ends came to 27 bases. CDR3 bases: TGTGCCAGCAGCCCATCAGCAGGGGGACTTCCTATGAGGGAGCAGTACTTC. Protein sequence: CASSPSAGGLPMREQYF.

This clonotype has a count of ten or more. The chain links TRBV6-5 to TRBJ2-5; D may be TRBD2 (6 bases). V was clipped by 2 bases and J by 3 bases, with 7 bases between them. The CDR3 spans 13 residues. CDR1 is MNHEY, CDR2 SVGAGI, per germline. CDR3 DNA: TGTGCCAGCAGTTACGGAGGGAAAGAGACCCAGTACTTC. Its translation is CASSYGGKETQYF.

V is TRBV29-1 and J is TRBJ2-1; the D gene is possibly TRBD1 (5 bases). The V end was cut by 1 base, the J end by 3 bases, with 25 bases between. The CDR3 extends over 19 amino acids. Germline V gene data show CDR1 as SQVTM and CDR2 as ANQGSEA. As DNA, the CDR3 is TGCAGCGTTGAAGTTAACCACCGACAGTCCCAAACATACTACAATGAGCAGTTCTTC. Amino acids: CSVEVNHRQSQTYYNEQFF.

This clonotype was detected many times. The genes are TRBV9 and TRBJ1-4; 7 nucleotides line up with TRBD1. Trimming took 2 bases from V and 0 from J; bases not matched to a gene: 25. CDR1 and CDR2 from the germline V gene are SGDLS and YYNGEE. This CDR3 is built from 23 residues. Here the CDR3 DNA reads TGTGCCAGCAGCGTGGGCATTCTGAAGTGGAGAGGGGGCGATTTTGCAACTAATGAAAAACTGTTTTTT. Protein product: CASSVGILKWRGGDFATNEKLFF.

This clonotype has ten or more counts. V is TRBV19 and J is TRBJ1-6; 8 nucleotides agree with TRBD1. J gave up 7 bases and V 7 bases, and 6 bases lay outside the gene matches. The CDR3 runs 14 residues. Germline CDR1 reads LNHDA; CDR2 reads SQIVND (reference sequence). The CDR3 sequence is CASTRQGTNSPLHF. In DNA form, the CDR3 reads TGTGCCAGTACCAGACAGGGGACAAATTCACCCCTCCACTTT. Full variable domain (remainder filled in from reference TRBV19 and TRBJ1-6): DGGITQSPKYLFRKEGQNVTLSCEQNLNHDAMYWYRQDPGQGLRLIYYSQIVNDFQKGDIAEGYSVSREKKESFPLTVTSAQKNPTAFYLCASTRQGTNSPLHFGNGTRLTVT.

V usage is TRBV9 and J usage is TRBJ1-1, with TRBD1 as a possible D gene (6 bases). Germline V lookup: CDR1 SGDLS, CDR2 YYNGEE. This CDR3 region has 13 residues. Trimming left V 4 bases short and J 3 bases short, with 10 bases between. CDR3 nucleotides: TGTGCCAGCAGCTCCGGACAGTACACTGAAGCTTTCTTT. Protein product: CASSSGQYTEAFF.

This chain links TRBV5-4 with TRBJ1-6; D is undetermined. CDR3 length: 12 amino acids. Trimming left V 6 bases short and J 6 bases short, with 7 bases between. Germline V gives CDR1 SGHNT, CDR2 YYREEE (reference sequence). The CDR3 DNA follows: TGTGCCAGCACCGTGGGTAATTCACCCCTCCACTTT. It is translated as CASTVGNSPLHF.

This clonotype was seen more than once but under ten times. CDR3 protein: CASSSGGSYEQYF. The DNA of the CDR3 is TGCGCCAGCAGTAGCGGGGGGTCATACGAGCAGTACTTC. V and J are TRBV10-1 and TRBJ2-7; 9 bases align to TRBD2. The CDR3 has 13 amino acids. The J segment lost 4 bases and the V segment lost 5 bases, leaving 3 bases of the junction unmatched. Germline CDR1 WNHNN, CDR2 SYGVQD (reference sequence).

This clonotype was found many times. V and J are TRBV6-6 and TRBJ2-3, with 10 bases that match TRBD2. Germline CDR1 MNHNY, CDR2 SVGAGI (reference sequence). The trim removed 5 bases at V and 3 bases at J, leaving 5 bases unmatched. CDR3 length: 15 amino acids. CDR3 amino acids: CASSDPSGGTDTQYF. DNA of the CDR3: TGTGCCAGCAGTGATCCTAGCGGGGGTACAGATACGCAGTATTTT.

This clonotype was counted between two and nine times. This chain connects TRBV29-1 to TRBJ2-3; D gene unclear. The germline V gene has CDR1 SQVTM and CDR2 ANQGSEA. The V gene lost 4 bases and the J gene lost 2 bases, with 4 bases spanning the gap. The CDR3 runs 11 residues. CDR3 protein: CSVAFTDTQYF. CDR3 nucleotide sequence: TGCAGCGTTGCCTTCACAGATACGCAGTATTTT.

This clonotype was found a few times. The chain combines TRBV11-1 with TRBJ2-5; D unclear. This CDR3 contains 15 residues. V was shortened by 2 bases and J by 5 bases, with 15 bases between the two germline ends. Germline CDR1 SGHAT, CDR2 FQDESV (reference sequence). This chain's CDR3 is CASSLRSREQETQYF. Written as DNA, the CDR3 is TGTGCCAGCAGCTTACGTTCTCGAGAACAGGAGACCCAGTACTTC.

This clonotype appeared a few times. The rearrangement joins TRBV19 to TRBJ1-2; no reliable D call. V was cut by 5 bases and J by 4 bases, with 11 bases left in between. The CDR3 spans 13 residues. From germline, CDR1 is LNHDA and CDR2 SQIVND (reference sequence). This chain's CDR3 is CASSPGPIYGYTF. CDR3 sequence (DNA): TGTGCCAGTAGTCCTGGGCCCATCTATGGCTACACCTTC.

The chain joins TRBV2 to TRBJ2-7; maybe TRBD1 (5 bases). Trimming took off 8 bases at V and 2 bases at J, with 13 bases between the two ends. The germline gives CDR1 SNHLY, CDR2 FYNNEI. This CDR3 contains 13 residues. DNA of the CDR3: TGTGCCAGCGGCAGGGAAGTAACCTACGAGCAGTACTTC. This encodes CASGREVTYEQYF.

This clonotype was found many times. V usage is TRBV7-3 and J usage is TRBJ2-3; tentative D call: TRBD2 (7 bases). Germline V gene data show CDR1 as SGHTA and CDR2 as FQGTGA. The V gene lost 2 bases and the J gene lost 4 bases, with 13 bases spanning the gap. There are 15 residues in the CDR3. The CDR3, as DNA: TGTGCCAGCAGCTTAGGCGGGGGCCCCCCAGATACGCAGTATTTT. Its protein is CASSLGGGPPDTQYF.

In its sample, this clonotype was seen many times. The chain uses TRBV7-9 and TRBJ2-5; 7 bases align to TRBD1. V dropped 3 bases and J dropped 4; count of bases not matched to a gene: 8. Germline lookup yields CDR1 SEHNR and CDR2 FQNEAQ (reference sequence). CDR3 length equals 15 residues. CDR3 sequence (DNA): TGTGCCAGCAGCTTCTTGACAGGGCGGGTAGAGACCCAGTACTTC. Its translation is CASSFLTGRVETQYF.